Shown below are 17 T cell receptor beta chains from a single sample sequenced in a study of beta chain features in type 1 diabetes. General study findings and limits: Type 1 diabetes patients had TCRB CDR3s that were shorter (moderately but significantly so) in all four CD4+ subsets.

Reverse transcription of all isolated RNA meant that expressed TCRB transcripts were sequenced. TCRdb keeps only in-frame clones here, not all; method: immunoSEQ multiplex PCR. The table has a few hundred thousand clones, 9.6% seen once. Antigens for these TCRs are unknown. Sequencing input: central memory CD4+ T cells from blood. These receptor sequences come from a man younger than 45 with type 1 diabetes.

This clone has just a few counts. The chain is built from TRBV4-3 and TRBJ2-3; 8 bases are shared with TRBD1. This CDR3 comprises 15 residues. Germline values: CDR1 LGHNA, CDR2 YSLEER. Unmatched junction bases numbered 3, after V lost 2 bases and J lost 2 bases. This CDR3 is CASSQRQGTTDTQYF. The DNA for the CDR3 is TGCGCCAGCAGCCAAAGACAGGGGACCACAGATACGCAGTATTTT.

V gene TRBV27 combines with J gene TRBJ1-1; 9 bases align to TRBD1. The CDR3 totals 14 residues. V was pared by 5 bases and J by 7 bases, with 8 bases of the junction left unmatched. The germline V gene has CDR1 MNHEY and CDR2 SMNVEV (reference sequence). The DNA for the CDR3 is TGTGCCAGCAGTCCTTGGGACAGGGTTTATGAAGCTTTCTTT. Protein: CASSPWDRVYEAFF.

This clone has only a few counts. This chain joins TRBV4-2 and TRBJ2-1, with TRBD2 matching 13 bases. CDR1 is LGHNA, CDR2 YNFKEQ, per germline. This CDR3 spans 17 amino acids. The V and J ends lost 1 base and 2 bases, in that order; junction bases with no gene match: 2. The CDR3 sequence is CASSQVGLAGAYNEQFF. CDR3 nucleotide sequence: TGTGCCAGCAGCCAAGTCGGACTAGCGGGAGCCTACAATGAGCAGTTCTTC.

There are a few counts of this clone. The chain carries TRBV7-9 and TRBJ2-1, with TRBD2 identical over 8 bases. Germline V gene lookup returns CDR1 SEHNR and CDR2 FQNEAQ (reference sequence). The J segment lost 0 bases and the V segment lost 7 bases, leaving 5 bases of the junction unmatched. The CDR3 totals 15 residues. CDR3 protein: CASITSGSSYNEQFF. CDR3 DNA: TGTGCCAGCATTACAAGCGGGAGCTCCTACAATGAGCAGTTCTTC.

The J gene is TRBJ1-1, the V gene TRBV15, with a tentative D call TRBD1 (6 bases). Trimming took 6 bases from V and 4 from J, leaving 15 bases between them. The CDR3 has 14 amino acids. Germline V gives CDR1 LNHNV, CDR2 YYDKDF (reference sequence). CDR3 DNA: TGTGCCACCAGAGGGGGGAGGGATCGCACTGAAGCTTTCTTT. This gives the protein CATRGGRDRTEAFF.

CDR3 loop: CASSSTHRGGYTF. CDR3 coding DNA: TGTGCCAGCAGTTCCACCCACAGGGGAGGCTACACCTTC. The chain links TRBV27 to TRBJ1-2; TRBD1 agrees at 7 bases. Germline V gene lookup returns CDR1 MNHEY and CDR2 SMNVEV (reference sequence). With 4 bases clipped from V and 8 bases from J, the junction kept 7 bases outside the gene matches. This CDR3 region has 13 residues.

Only a few counts were recorded for this clone. This chain uses TRBV29-1 with TRBJ1-1; TRBD1 matches 8 bases. This CDR3 is 14 amino acids long. Per germline, CDR1 SQVTM and CDR2 ANQGSEA. The V and J ends lost 0 bases and 10 bases, in that order; junction bases with no gene match: 10. The CDR3 nucleotides read TGCAGCGTTGAAGAGGGGCAGGGGGCACTAGTAGCTTTCTTT. Protein: CSVEEGQGALVAFF.

The V gene is TRBV9, the J gene TRBJ1-2, with TRBD1 matching over 8 bases. From germline, CDR1 is SGDLS and CDR2 YYNGEE. This CDR3 region has 16 residues. Losses at the gene ends were 3 bases for V and 8 bases for J; bases not matched to a gene: 15. CDR3 loop: CASSARTGGPSKGYTF. For the CDR3, the DNA is TGTGCCAGCAGCGCGAGAACAGGGGGTCCCAGTAAGGGCTACACCTTC.

The chain joins TRBV19 to TRBJ1-2; 9 nucleotides agree with TRBD1. Germline values: CDR1 LNHDA, CDR2 SQIVND (reference sequence). The V and J ends lost 6 bases and 0 bases, in that order; junction bases with no gene match: 2. This CDR3 is built from 14 residues. The CDR3 nucleotides are TGTGCCAGTAGAAGGGACAGGGCTAACTATGGCTACACCTTC. Translation: CASRRDRANYGYTF.

This clone was recorded a few times. The chain combines TRBV15 with TRBJ2-5; D might be TRBD1 or TRBD2, each matching 6 bases. The DNA end favors TRBJ2-7, so the J call may be wrong. The CDR3 totals 16 residues. From germline, CDR1 is LNHNV and CDR2 YYDKDF (reference sequence). CDR3 bases: TGTGCCACCAGCCCCGAGGGGGGAGATGGGTTCTACGAGCAGTACTTC. Translation: CATSPEGGDGFYEQYF.

The chain combines TRBV10-1 with TRBJ2-7; D gene uncertain. The CDR3 has 12 amino acids. In germline, CDR1 is WNHNN, CDR2 SYGVQD (reference sequence). The ends were cut back, 7 bases at V and 6 bases at J, with 13 bases in the middle. CDR3 DNA: TGCGCCAGCAAGGCAAAGGTCCCCGAGCAGTACTTC. It translates to CASKAKVPEQYF.

The chain links TRBV7-2 to TRBJ2-7; a weak D match, TRBD2 (5 bases). This CDR3 has 14 amino acids. From germline, CDR1 is SGHTA and CDR2 FQGNSA. V lost 5 bases to trimming and J lost 5 bases, with 16 bases between them. The CDR3 nucleotides are TGTGCCAGCAGCACCCGGGATGGACTTAACGAGCAGTACTTC. Translation gives CASSTRDGLNEQYF.

The chain couples TRBV6-6 to TRBJ1-5; perhaps TRBD1 as D (5 bases). Between the trimmed V and J ends, which lost 7 bases and 1 base, there was a span of 11 bases. The CDR3 covers 14 residues. Germline loops: CDR1 MNHNY, CDR2 SVGAGI (reference sequence). The CDR3 protein is CASKGLRSNQPQHF. Here the CDR3 DNA reads TGTGCCAGCAAGGGACTGAGGAGCAATCAGCCCCAGCATTTT.

This chain uses TRBV28 with TRBJ2-7; D possibly matches TRBD1 or TRBD2 (5 bases each). V was cut by 2 bases and J by 2 bases, with 22 bases left in between. The CDR3 is 18 residues long. Germline-derived CDR1 and CDR2 are MDHEN and SYDVKM. The chain's CDR3 is CASSLAGARGVTPYEQYF. CDR3 in DNA: TGTGCCAGCAGTTTAGCCGGGGCTAGGGGCGTTACACCCTACGAGCAGTACTTC.

This clone was found a few times. Likely a read error: the CDR3 ends without its conserved phenylalanine or tryptophan. Because the CDR3's place on the DNA is in doubt, the DNA is left out and the CDR3 is given as listed by TCRdb. The chain has TRBV19 and TRBJ1-5; TRBD1, the table's D call, was not compared with the DNA. Germline values: CDR1 LNHDA, CDR2 SQIVND (reference sequence). Counting both end residues, the CDR3 totals 12 amino acids. CDR3 sequence reads: CASSTRQGKGEV.

This clone has ten or more counts. The rearrangement uses TRBV6-1 and TRBJ2-3; TRBD1 matches 9 bases. CDR3 length: 14 residues. Germline CDR1 reads MNHNS; CDR2 reads SASEGT. V gave up 6 bases and J gave up 3 bases; unmatched junction bases: 4. CDR3 sequence: CASRMTGGTDTQYF. The CDR3 DNA reads TGTGCCAGCAGAATGACAGGGGGTACAGATACGCAGTATTTT.

This clone was detected many times. The CDR3, as DNA: TGTGCCTGGAGAAGGACAGGCTACAATCAGCCCCAGCATTTT. It translates to CAWRRTGYNQPQHF. The chain couples TRBV30 to TRBJ1-5; 7 bases match TRBD1. The CDR3 contains 14 residues. V shed 3 bases and J 3 bases; nucleotides not matched to a gene: 5. CDR1 is GTSNPN, CDR2 SVGIG, per germline (reference sequence). The entire variable domain, with the rest obtained from reference TRBV30 and TRBJ1-5, is as follows: SQTIHQWPATLVQPVGSPLSLECTVEGTSNPNLYWYRQAAGRGLQLLFYSVGIGQISSEVPQNLSASRPQDRQFILSSKKLLLSDSGFYLCAWRRTGYNQPQHFGDGTRLSIL.